This T cell receptor (beta chain) was retrieved from a study of technical replicates of blood from a handful of donors. The repertoire was sequenced with immunoSEQ multiplex PCR; TCRdb's copy has only in-frame clones and lacks some. Of about 94,000 clones in the sample, about 96% were seen once. Germline values: CDR1 MDHEN, CDR2 SYDVKM. Germline trimming cut 5 bases from V and 6 bases from J; bases unmatched to any gene: 5. The CDR3 is 14 amino acids. This rearrangement joins TRBV28 to TRBJ1-2; TRBD1 matches 11 bases. This TCR was recovered from a human donor in good health. Sequencing input: T cells isolated from PBMCs. The CDR3, as DNA: TGTGCCAGCAGTCCAGGGACAGGGGGTCATGGCTACACCTTC. This gives the protein CASSPGTGGHGYTF.